One sample yielded the 4 T cell receptor beta chains listed below, sequenced in a study of PD-1 blockade in classical Hodgkin lymphoma. All the patients suffered relapse after autologous stem cell transplantation, and brentuximab vedotin exposure differed. Measured with immunoSEQ multiplex PCR; TCRdb has only the in-frame clones, and not every one. Of 20,000 to 25,000 clones detected, 75% to 85% appear once; the ten largest clones hold about 41%. Sequencing was performed on peripheral blood mononuclear cells (PBMCs), taken before the second cycle of nivolumab. Receptor source: a human donor with classical Hodgkin lymphoma.

This sequence joins TRBV30 and TRBJ2-2; tentatively, D is TRBD1 (6 bases). V shed 2 bases and J shed 6 bases, with 10 bases lying between them. The CDR3 is 13 amino acids. Looked up from germline, CDR1 is GTSNPN and CDR2 is SVGIG (reference sequence). CDR3 sequence: CAWSRWGPGELFF. CDR3 coding DNA: TGTGCCTGGAGTCGGTGGGGGCCCGGGGAGCTGTTTTTT.

The chain uses TRBV9 and TRBJ2-2; D remains unclear. From germline, CDR1 is SGDLS and CDR2 YYNGEE. This CDR3 is built from 14 residues. The ends were cut back, 1 base at V and 0 bases at J, with 4 bases in the middle. The CDR3: CASSVTSNTGELFF. In DNA form, the CDR3 reads TGTGCCAGCAGCGTAACCTCGAACACCGGGGAGCTGTTTTTT.

This clone was detected only once. V usage is TRBV6-1 and J usage is TRBJ1-2; D unresolved. Per the germline V gene, CDR1 is MNHNS and CDR2 is SASEGT. V lost 6 bases to trimming and J lost 8 bases, with 13 bases between them. The CDR3 is made up of 12 amino acids. Here the CDR3 reads CASRRGLDGYTF. The CDR3, as DNA: TGTGCCAGCAGGCGTGGACTTGACGGCTACACCTTC.

This clone was observed a handful of times. The gene calls are TRBV7-2 and TRBJ2-1; 8 bases map to TRBD2. This CDR3 comprises 15 residues. Germline CDR1 is SGHTA and CDR2 is FQGNSA. Trimming took 7 bases from V and 7 from J; bases not matched to a gene: 12. The CDR3 region is CASKPLGLVINEQFF. CDR3 bases: TGTGCCAGCAAACCCTTGGGACTAGTGATTAATGAGCAGTTCTTC.